Following are 13 T cell receptor beta chains from one sample sequenced in a study of blood T cell repertoires in COVID-19. Libraries were prepared by immunoSEQ multiplex PCR; TCRdb keeps only in-frame clonotypes and omits some of them. Of over 200,000 clones listed, around 86% are singletons. Sequencing was carried out using peripheral blood. The origin of the receptors is a man in his fifties with COVID-19, enrolled during active disease.

The V gene is TRBV29-1, the J gene TRBJ2-2; 12 bases match TRBD2. The CDR3 length is 14 residues. Losses at the gene ends were 7 bases for V and 8 bases for J; bases not matched to a gene: 8. From germline, CDR1 is SQVTM and CDR2 ANQGSEA. The CDR3 nucleotides read TGCAGCGCGAGGACTAGCGGGAATTTAGGGGAGCTGTTTTTT. Translating gives CSARTSGNLGELFF.

V and J are TRBV29-1 and TRBJ1-5; D ambiguous. The CDR3 loop spans 13 amino acids. Per the germline V gene, CDR1 is SQVTM and CDR2 is ANQGSEA. V was pared by 4 bases and J by 2 bases, with 9 bases between. CDR3 residues: CSVAGGGNQPQHF. In DNA form, the CDR3 reads TGCAGCGTTGCAGGCGGGGGCAATCAGCCCCAGCATTTT.

CDR3 sequence reads: CAISDDGSGAGELFF. The DNA for the CDR3 is TGTGCCATCAGTGATGACGGGAGTGGTGCCGGGGAGCTGTTTTTT. V usage is TRBV10-3 and J usage is TRBJ2-2, with D possibly being TRBD2 (6 bases). Trimming removed 3 bases from V and 6 bases from J, with 14 bases in between. The CDR3 is 15 residues long. Germline CDR1 ENHRY, CDR2 SYGVKD.

This chain connects TRBV6-1 to TRBJ2-5; 12 bases are shared with TRBD1. Germline V gene data show CDR1 as MNHNS and CDR2 as SASEGT. V was pared by 0 bases and J by 4 bases, with 15 bases of the junction left unmatched. The CDR3 covers 20 residues. CDR3 nucleotide sequence: TGTGCCAGCAGTGAAGCTATAGGAACCGGGACAGGGGGCGTTAGAGAGACCCAGTACTTC. It encodes CASSEAIGTGTGGVRETQYF.

The chain's CDR3 is CASSLLAGEAEQFF. In nucleotides, the CDR3 is TGTGCCAGCAGTTTACTAGCGGGAGAGGCTGAGCAGTTCTTC. The genes are TRBV2 and TRBJ2-1; the match to TRBD2 covers 11 bases. V dropped 5 bases and J dropped 9; count of bases not matched to a gene: 6. The V gene's germline CDR1 is SNHLY and CDR2 FYNNEI. This CDR3 has 14 amino acids.

The chain uses TRBV6-5 and TRBJ2-4; 7 bases map to TRBD1. V dropped 6 bases and J dropped 5; count of bases not matched to a gene: 7. Germline values: CDR1 MNHEY, CDR2 SVGAGI. This CDR3 is built from 14 residues. The CDR3 DNA reads TGTGCCAGCAGAAATCCCGGGACAGAAAACATTCAGTACTTC. Its translation: CASRNPGTENIQYF.

This sequence joins TRBV2 and TRBJ2-1; unclear D gene. The CDR3 is made up of 13 amino acids. Germline V gene lookup returns CDR1 SNHLY and CDR2 FYNNEI. Trimming left V 6 bases short and J 3 bases short, with 9 bases between. The CDR3 coding sequence is TGTGCCAGCAGGGGCGCCCTCTACAATGAGCAGTTCTTC. It is translated as CASRGALYNEQFF. Variable domain in full (rest from reference TRBV2 and TRBJ2-1): EPEVTQTPSHQVTQMGQEVILRCVPISNHLYFYWYRQILGQKVEFLVSFYNNEISEKSEIFDDQFSVERPDGSNFTLKIRSTKLEDSAMYFCASRGALYNEQFFGPGTRLTVL.

The rearrangement uses TRBV19 and TRBJ1-4, with 8 positions matching TRBD1. In germline, CDR1 is LNHDA, CDR2 SQIVND (reference sequence). V lost 6 bases to trimming and J lost 6 bases; unmatched junction nucleotides: 6. The CDR3 is 14 amino acids. CDR3 protein: CASSRGQGDEKLFF. In DNA, the CDR3 is TGTGCCAGTAGCAGAGGACAGGGCGATGAAAAACTGTTTTTT.

V is TRBV5-1 and J is TRBJ1-1; 8 nucleotides agree with TRBD1. Germline loops: CDR1 SGHRS, CDR2 YFSETQ. This CDR3 contains 13 residues. The junction had 0 bases not matched to a gene; V was cut back by 0 bases and J by 5 bases. The CDR3 bases are TGCGCCAGCAGCTTGGACAGGGGGACTGAAGCTTTCTTT. Its translation is CASSLDRGTEAFF.

The chain links TRBV25-1 to TRBJ2-3; a possible D gene is TRBD2 (6 bases). Germline values: CDR1 MGHDK, CDR2 SYGVNS. The CDR3 is made up of 16 amino acids. Trimming took off 0 bases at V and 3 bases at J, with 13 bases between the two ends. For the CDR3, the DNA is TGTGCCAGCAGTGAATATTGGCGGGATAATACAGATACGCAGTATTTT. Translation gives CASSEYWRDNTDTQYF.

The CDR3: CAITDYGQVGGYTF. The CDR3 DNA reads as TGTGCCATCACGGACTACGGACAGGTTGGTGGCTACACCTTC. The chain has TRBV10-3 and TRBJ1-2, with 7 bases lining up with TRBD1. Trimming took 7 bases from V and 7 from J; bases not matched to a gene: 12. CDR1 ENHRY and CDR2 SYGVKD come from the germline V gene. This CDR3 is 14 amino acids long.

This chain uses TRBV18 with TRBJ1-3; D unresolved. This CDR3 region has 13 residues. The ends were cut back, 3 bases at V and 1 base at J, with 4 bases in the middle. Per germline, CDR1 KGHSH and CDR2 LQKENI. The CDR3, as DNA: TGTGCCAGCTCACCGGAGTCTGGAAACACCATATATTTT. This sequence encodes CASSPESGNTIYF.

V gene TRBV3-1 (or the pseudogene TRBV3-2) combines with J gene TRBJ1-6; D remains ambiguous. In germline, CDR1 is LGHDT, CDR2 YNNKEL (reference sequence). The V gene lost 1 base and the J gene lost 8 bases, with 12 bases spanning the gap. The CDR3 loop spans 15 amino acids. CDR3 loop: CASSQGSGSDSPLHF. As DNA, the CDR3 is TGTGCCAGCAGCCAAGGGTCGGGATCGGATTCACCCCTCCACTTT.